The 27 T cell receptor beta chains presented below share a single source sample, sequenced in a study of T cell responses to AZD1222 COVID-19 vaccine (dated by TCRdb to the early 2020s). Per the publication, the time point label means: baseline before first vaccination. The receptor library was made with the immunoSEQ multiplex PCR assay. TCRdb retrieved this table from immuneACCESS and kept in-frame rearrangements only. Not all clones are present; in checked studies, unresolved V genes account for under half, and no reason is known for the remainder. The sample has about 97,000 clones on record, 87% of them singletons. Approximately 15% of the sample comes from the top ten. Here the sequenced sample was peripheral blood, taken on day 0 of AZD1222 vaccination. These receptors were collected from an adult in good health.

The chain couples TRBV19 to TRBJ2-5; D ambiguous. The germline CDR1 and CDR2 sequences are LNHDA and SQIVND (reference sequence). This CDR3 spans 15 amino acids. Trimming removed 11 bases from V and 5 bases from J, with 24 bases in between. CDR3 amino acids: CARNIRILVHETQYF. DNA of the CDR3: TGTGCCCGTAATATAAGGATACTGGTCCACGAGACCCAGTACTTC.

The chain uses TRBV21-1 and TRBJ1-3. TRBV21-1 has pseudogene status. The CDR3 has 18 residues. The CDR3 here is CASSNRAKWDRVGNTIYF. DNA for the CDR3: TGTGCCAGCAGCAATCGTGCCAAATGGGATCGTGTTGGAAACACCATATATTTT.

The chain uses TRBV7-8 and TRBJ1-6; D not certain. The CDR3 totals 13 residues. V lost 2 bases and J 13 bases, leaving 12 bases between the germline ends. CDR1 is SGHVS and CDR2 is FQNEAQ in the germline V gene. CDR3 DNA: TGTGCCAGCAGCTTAACGGGCCCGTCTCCCCTCCACTTT. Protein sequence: CASSLTGPSPLHF.

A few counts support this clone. The CDR3 DNA sequence: TGCAGCGTTGTGACTAGCGGAAGAAAATACGAGCAGTACTTC. This codes for CSVVTSGRKYEQYF. The V call is TRBV29-1, the J call TRBJ2-7; 9 bases match TRBD2. CDR1 is SQVTM, CDR2 ANQGSEA, per germline. The trim removed 4 bases at V and 4 bases at J, leaving 8 bases unmatched. The CDR3 sequence is 14 residues long.

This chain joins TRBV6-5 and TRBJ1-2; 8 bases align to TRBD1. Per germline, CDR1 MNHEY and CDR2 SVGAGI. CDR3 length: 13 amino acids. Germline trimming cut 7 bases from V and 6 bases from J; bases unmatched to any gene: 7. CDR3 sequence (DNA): TGTGCCAGCACCGGAGAGACAGGGGATGGCTACACCTTC. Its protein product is CASTGETGDGYTF.

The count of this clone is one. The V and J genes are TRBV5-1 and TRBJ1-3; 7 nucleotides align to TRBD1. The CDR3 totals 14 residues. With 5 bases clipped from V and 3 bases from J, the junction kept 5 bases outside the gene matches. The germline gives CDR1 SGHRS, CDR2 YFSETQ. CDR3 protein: CASREQGSGNTIYF. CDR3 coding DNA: TGCGCCAGCAGGGAACAGGGGAGTGGAAACACCATATATTTT.

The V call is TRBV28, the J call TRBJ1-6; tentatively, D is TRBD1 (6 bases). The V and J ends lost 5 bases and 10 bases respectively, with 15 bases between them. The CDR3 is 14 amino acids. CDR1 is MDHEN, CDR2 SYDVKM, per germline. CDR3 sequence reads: CASSPHQGHSPLHF. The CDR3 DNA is TGTGCCAGCAGTCCGCATCAGGGGCACTCACCCCTCCACTTT.

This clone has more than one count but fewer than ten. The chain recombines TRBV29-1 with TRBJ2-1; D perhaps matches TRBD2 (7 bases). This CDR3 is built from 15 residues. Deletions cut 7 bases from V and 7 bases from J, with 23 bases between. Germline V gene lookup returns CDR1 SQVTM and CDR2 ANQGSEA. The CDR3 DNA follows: TGCAGCGCCCTACGAGGGGGGCGGGAGAGGAATGAGCAGTTCTTC. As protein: CSALRGGRERNEQFF.

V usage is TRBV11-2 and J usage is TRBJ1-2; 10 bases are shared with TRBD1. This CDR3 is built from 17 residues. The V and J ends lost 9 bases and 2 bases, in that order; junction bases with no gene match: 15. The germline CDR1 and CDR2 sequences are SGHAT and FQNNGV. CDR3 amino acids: CASTRGRQGAANYGYTF. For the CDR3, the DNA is TGTGCCAGTACCCGGGGCAGACAGGGGGCAGCCAACTATGGCTACACCTTC.

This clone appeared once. CDR3 DNA: TGTGCCAGCAGGTTTAGCGGGAGAGAGACAGATACGCAGTATTTT. Translation gives CASRFSGRETDTQYF. The V and J genes are TRBV6-5 and TRBJ2-3; TRBD2 matches at 9 bases. The germline CDR1 and CDR2 sequences are MNHEY and SVGAGI. After removal of 6 bases from V and 3 bases from J, the junction contained 7 bases not matched to a gene. The CDR3 has 15 residues.

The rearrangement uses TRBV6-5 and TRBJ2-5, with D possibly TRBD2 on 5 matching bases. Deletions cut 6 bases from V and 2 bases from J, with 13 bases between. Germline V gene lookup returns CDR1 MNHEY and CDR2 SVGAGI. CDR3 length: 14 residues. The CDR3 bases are TGTGCCAGCAGAGCAGGTGGGGAGCAAGAGACCCAGTACTTC. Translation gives CASRAGGEQETQYF.

The CDR3 nucleotides are TGTGCCAGCAGCCAAGGATGGGACGAGCAGTACTTC. It is translated as CASSQGWDEQYF. This chain uses TRBV7-9 with TRBJ2-7; no firm D call. Looked up from germline, CDR1 is SEHNR and CDR2 is FQNEAQ (reference sequence). The CDR3 has 12 amino acids. V was pared by 5 bases and J by 5 bases, with 10 bases between.

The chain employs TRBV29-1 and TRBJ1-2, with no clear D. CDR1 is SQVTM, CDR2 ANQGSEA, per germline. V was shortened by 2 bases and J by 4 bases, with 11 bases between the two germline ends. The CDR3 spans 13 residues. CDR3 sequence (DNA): TGCAGCGTTGAAATCACCCGGACCTATGGCTACACCTTC. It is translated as CSVEITRTYGYTF.

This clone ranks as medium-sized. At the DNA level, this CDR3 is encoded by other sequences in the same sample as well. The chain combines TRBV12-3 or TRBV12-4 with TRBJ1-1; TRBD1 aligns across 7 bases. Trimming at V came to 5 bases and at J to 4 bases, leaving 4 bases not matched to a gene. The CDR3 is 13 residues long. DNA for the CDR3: TGTGCCAGCAGTCTTTACAGGGGCACTGAAGCTTTCTTT. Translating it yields CASSLYRGTEAFF.

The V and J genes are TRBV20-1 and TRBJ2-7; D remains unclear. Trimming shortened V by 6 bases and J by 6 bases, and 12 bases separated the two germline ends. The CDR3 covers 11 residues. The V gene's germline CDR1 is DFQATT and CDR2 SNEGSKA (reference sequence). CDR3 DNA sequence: TGCAGTGCCAGCAATGAGGCCGAGCAGTACTTC. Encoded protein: CSASNEAEQYF.

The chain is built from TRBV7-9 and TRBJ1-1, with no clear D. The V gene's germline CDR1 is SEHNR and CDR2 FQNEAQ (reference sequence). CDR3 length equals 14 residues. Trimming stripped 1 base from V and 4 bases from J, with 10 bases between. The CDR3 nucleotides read TGTGCCAGCAGCTTAGGTAGAGGACTCACTGAAGCTTTCTTT. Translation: CASSLGRGLTEAFF.

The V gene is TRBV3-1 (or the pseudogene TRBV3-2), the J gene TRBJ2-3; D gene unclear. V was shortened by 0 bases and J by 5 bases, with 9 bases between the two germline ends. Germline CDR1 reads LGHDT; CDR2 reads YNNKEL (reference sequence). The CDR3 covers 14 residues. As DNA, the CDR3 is TGTGCCAGCAGCCAAGATCGGGTAGGAGATACGCAGTATTTT. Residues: CASSQDRVGDTQYF.

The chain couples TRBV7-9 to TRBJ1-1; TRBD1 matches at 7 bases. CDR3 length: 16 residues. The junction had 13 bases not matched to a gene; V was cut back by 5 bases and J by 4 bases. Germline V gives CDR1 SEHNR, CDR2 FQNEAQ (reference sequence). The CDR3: CASSLPTGISGTEAFF. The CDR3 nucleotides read TGTGCCAGCAGCCTTCCGACAGGGATCAGCGGCACTGAAGCTTTCTTT.

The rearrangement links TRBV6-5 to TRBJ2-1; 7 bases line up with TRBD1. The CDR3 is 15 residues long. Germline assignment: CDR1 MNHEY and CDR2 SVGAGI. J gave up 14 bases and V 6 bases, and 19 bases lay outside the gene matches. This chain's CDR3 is CASRTSSTGDRSKFF. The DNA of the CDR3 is TGTGCCAGCAGAACCTCCAGCACAGGGGACCGGAGTAAGTTCTTC.

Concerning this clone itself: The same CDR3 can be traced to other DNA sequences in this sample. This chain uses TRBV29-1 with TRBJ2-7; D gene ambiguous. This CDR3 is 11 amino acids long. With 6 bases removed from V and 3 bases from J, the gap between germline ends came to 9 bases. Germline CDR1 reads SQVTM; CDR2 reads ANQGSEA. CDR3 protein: CSVGTDYEQYF. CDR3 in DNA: TGCAGCGTGGGAACAGACTACGAGCAGTACTTC.

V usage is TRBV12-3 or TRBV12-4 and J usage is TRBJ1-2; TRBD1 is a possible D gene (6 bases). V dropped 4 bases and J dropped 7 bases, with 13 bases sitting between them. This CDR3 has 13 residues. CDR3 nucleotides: TGTGCCAGCAGTTCCGGCAGGGGATTTGGCTACACCTTC. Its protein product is CASSSGRGFGYTF.

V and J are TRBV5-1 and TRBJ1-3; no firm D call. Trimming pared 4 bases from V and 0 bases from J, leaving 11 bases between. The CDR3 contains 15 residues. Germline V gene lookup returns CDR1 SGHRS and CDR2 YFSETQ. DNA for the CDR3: TGCGCCAGCAGCGCGCGGACCAGCTCTGGAAACACCATATATTTT. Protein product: CASSARTSSGNTIYF.

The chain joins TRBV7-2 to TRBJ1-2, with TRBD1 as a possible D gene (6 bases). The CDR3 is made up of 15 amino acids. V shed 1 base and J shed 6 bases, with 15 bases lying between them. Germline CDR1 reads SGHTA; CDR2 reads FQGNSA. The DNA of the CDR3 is TGTGCCAGCAGCTTAGAAGGAGGGACACCACATGGCTACACCTTC. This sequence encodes CASSLEGGTPHGYTF.

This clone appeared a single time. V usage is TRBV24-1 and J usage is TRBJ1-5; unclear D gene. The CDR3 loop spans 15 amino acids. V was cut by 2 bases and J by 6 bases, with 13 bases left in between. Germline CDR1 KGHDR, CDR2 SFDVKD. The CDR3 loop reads CATSDYGEGFQPQHF. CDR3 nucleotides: TGTGCCACCAGTGATTATGGGGAGGGTTTTCAGCCCCAGCATTTT.

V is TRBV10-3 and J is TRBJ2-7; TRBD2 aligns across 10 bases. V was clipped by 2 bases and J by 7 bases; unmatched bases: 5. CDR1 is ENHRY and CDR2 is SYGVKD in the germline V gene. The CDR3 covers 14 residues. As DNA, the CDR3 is TGTGCCATCAGTGAGCTAGCGGGAGTACAAGAGCAGTACTTC. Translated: CAISELAGVQEQYF.

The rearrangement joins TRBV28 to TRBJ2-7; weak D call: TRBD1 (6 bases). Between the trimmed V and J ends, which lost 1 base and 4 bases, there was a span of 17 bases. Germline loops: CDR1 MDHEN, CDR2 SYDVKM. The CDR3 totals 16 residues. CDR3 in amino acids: CASSLSQGNARYEQYF. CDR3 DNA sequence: TGTGCCAGCAGTTTATCGCAGGGGAACGCGAGGTACGAGCAGTACTTC.

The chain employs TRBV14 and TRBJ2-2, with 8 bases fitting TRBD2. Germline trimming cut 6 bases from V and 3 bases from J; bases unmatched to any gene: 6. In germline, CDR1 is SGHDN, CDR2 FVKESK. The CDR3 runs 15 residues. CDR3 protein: CASSLGLGYTGELFF. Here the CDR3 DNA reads TGTGCCAGCAGTCTGGGACTAGGGTACACCGGGGAGCTGTTTTTT.